The 14 T cell receptor beta chains listed next were all sequenced from one sample in a study of T cells after yellow fever vaccination. TCRdb fed the 5' RACE reads into MiXCR, producing one record per CDR3 protein. The sample has over 150,000 distinct CDR3 sequences, about 6% seen once; the top ten hold about 2.7%. Specimen: CD4+ T cells sorted from PBMCs, collected on the day of the first yellow fever vaccination. The source is a man aged 18 to 29 who received the YFV17D yellow fever vaccine.

This chain links TRBV6-1 with TRBJ2-5; D is uncertain. Germline assignment: CDR1 MNHNS and CDR2 SASEGT. Trimming left V 7 bases short and J 5 bases short, with 20 bases between. The CDR3 totals 15 residues. CDR3 sequence: CASTYGGSQAETQYF. In nucleotides, the CDR3 is TGTGCCAGCACCTACGGTGGCAGCCAGGCGGAGACCCAGTACTTC.

This clonotype was seen a handful of times. The rearrangement uses TRBV5-1 and TRBJ2-1, with TRBD2 as a possible D gene (6 bases). Germline V gives CDR1 SGHRS, CDR2 YFSETQ. Trimming cost V 4 bases and J 4 bases, with 21 bases left between them. The CDR3 has 17 amino acids. CDR3 coding DNA: TGCGCCAGCAGCCGCAGACCAGGCGGGGCGAATTACAATGAGCAGTTCTTC. Protein product: CASSRRPGGANYNEQFF.

Ten or more counts support this clonotype. This chain uses TRBV2 with TRBJ2-5; unclear D gene. The germline CDR1 and CDR2 sequences are SNHLY and FYNNEI. The germline V and J ends were trimmed by 7 bases and 1 base, with 10 bases remaining between them. This CDR3 contains 13 residues. For the CDR3, the DNA is TGTGCCAGCATTTTCAACCTCCAAGAGACCCAGTACTTC. Translation: CASIFNLQETQYF.

This chain uses TRBV20-1 with TRBJ2-5; 8 nucleotides line up with TRBD2. This CDR3 spans 12 amino acids. Germline CDR1 and CDR2: DFQATT and SNEGSKA (reference sequence). V was pared by 5 bases and J by 3 bases, with 2 bases of the junction left unmatched. DNA for the CDR3: TGCAGTGCTGCGCGGGGGGAAGAGACCCAGTACTTC. It specifies CSAARGEETQYF.

The table lists this clonotype with many counts. J is TRBJ2-5 and V is TRBV7-3; either TRBD1 or TRBD2 may supply D (6 bases each). V was shortened by 5 bases and J by 4 bases, with 23 bases between the two germline ends. This CDR3 comprises 17 residues. Germline assignment: CDR1 SGHTA and CDR2 FQGTGA. CDR3 bases: TGTGCCAGCAGCCCCCACTCGGGGGCAGGGGTGGGAGAGACCCAGTACTTC. Protein product: CASSPHSGAGVGETQYF.

The table lists this clonotype with many counts. This sequence joins TRBV7-8 and TRBJ2-7; D unclear. The CDR3 is 12 amino acids. Germline CDR1 SGHVS, CDR2 FQNEAQ. The V end lost 4 bases, the J end lost 3 bases, and 7 bases lay between the germline ends. The CDR3 spells CASSSTGYEQYV. The DNA of the CDR3 is TGTGCCAGCAGCTCCACGGGCTACGAGCAGTACGTC.

The genes are TRBV5-4 and TRBJ2-7; no clear D. The V gene lost 0 bases and the J gene lost 3 bases, with 7 bases spanning the gap. The germline V gene encodes CDR1 SGHNT and CDR2 YYREEE (reference sequence). This CDR3 is 13 amino acids long. CDR3 DNA: TGTGCCAGCAGCTTGGGGGCGGACTACGAGCAGTACGTC. This encodes CASSLGADYEQYV.

This clonotype has just a few counts. The gene calls are TRBV6-5 and TRBJ1-5; 7 nucleotides line up with TRBD1. This CDR3 has 14 amino acids. The junction had 9 bases not matched to a gene; V was cut back by 7 bases and J by 6 bases. Looked up from germline, CDR1 is MNHEY and CDR2 is SVGAGI. DNA of the CDR3: TGTGCCAGCACCCCAGGGGGGGGCGTTCAGCCCCAGCATTTT. Its protein product is CASTPGGGVQPQHF.

The J gene is TRBJ1-2, the V gene TRBV5-1, with 10 nucleotides matching TRBD1. V lost 0 bases and J lost 6; bases outside the gene matches: 5. The CDR3 is made up of 15 amino acids. Germline values: CDR1 SGHRS, CDR2 YFSETQ. CDR3 loop: CASSLEWDRGDGYTF. The CDR3 DNA reads as TGCGCCAGCAGCTTGGAGTGGGACAGGGGAGATGGCTACACCTTC.

In this sample, this clonotype turned up many times. In DNA, the CDR3 is TGCAGTGCCTCGGTAGGAACAGAGACCCAGTACTTC. As protein: CSASVGTETQYF. The rearrangement links TRBV20-1 to TRBJ2-5; D is ambiguous. The germline V and J ends were trimmed by 6 bases and 4 bases, with 12 bases remaining between them. Germline CDR1 DFQATT, CDR2 SNEGSKA (reference sequence). The CDR3 extends over 12 amino acids.

The sample holds many counts of this clonotype. The chain couples TRBV4-3 to TRBJ1-1; 7 positions agree with TRBD1. Germline CDR1 reads LGHNA; CDR2 reads YSLEER. Trimming removed 4 bases from V and 8 bases from J; junction bases left unmatched: 10. This CDR3 contains 14 residues. The CDR3 coding sequence is TGCGCCAGCAGCCGCTCTGCTATGGGACAGGAAGCTTTCTTT. Translating gives CASSRSAMGQEAFF.

The chain uses TRBV7-2 and TRBJ2-2, with TRBD2 matching over 10 bases. This CDR3 comprises 15 residues. CDR1 SGHTA and CDR2 FQGNSA come from the germline V gene. V trimming: 11 bases; J trimming: 5 bases; junction bases outside the gene matches: 11. CDR3 in DNA: TGTGCCGGAAGCCCGGCTAGCGGGGGAACCGGGGAGCTGTTTTTT. Protein: CAGSPASGGTGELFF.

The table lists this clonotype with a few counts. V and J are TRBV11-3 and TRBJ2-3, with D possibly being TRBD2 (5 bases). CDR3 length: 13 amino acids. CDR1 and CDR2 (germline): SGHNT, YENEEA. V shed 5 bases and J shed 2 bases, with 8 bases lying between them. CDR3 bases: TGTGCCAGCAGCCTCGGGGTCACAGATACGCAGTATTTT. Encoded protein: CASSLGVTDTQYF.

There are a few counts of this clonotype. The chain employs TRBV4-3 and TRBJ1-4, with 8 bases aligning to TRBD1. V gave up 5 bases and J gave up 0 bases; unmatched junction bases: 2. CDR1 is LGHNA, CDR2 YSLEER, per germline. The CDR3 length is 15 residues. The CDR3 DNA follows: TGCGCCAGCAGCATACAGGGGGCAACTAATGAAAAACTGTTTTTT. Its translation is CASSIQGATNEKLFF.